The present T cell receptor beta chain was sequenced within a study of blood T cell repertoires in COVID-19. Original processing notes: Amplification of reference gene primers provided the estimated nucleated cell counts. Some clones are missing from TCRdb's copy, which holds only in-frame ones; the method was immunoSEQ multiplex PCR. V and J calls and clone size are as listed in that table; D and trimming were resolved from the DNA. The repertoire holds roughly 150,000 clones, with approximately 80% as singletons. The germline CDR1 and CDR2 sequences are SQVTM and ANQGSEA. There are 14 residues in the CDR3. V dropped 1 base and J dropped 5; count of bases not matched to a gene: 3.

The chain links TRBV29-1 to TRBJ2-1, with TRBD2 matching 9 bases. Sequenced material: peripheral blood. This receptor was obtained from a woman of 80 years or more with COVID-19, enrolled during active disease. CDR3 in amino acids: CSVEGTSENNEQFF. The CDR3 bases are TGCAGCGTTGAAGGGACTAGCGAAAACAATGAGCAGTTCTTC.